The next 24 T cell receptor beta chains were all read from a single sample in a study of radiotherapy plus CTLA-4 blockade in lung cancer. Sequencing used immunoSEQ multiplex PCR; TCRdb keeps in-frame clones, though not all of them. The sample yields approximately 35,000 clones, 85% seen once. The sequences come from peripheral blood, collected from a patient treated with radiotherapy plus ipilimumab. All receptors derive from a human donor with non-small cell lung cancer who had stable disease on radiotherapy plus ipilimumab.

This sequence joins TRBV19 and TRBJ2-7, with D possibly being TRBD1 (6 bases). The CDR3 loop spans 13 amino acids. The germline V gene has CDR1 LNHDA and CDR2 SQIVND (reference sequence). Trimming cost V 4 bases and J 3 bases, with 10 bases left between them. The CDR3 spells CASSTQGLYEQYF. The CDR3 DNA is TGTGCCAGTAGTACACAGGGCCTCTACGAGCAGTACTTC.

This clone was picked up a small number of times. V is TRBV11-2 and J is TRBJ2-1; D may be TRBD1 (5 bases). V lost 1 base and J 11 bases, leaving 12 bases between the germline ends. This CDR3 is 13 amino acids long. Germline V gene data show CDR1 as SGHAT and CDR2 as FQNNGV. The CDR3 DNA sequence: TGTGCCAGCAGCTTAGGGTACCAGGGTAAGCAGTTCTTC. This encodes CASSLGYQGKQFF.

The chain employs TRBV27 and TRBJ1-1; weak D call: TRBD1 (6 bases). Germline V lookup: CDR1 MNHEY, CDR2 SMNVEV (reference sequence). V lost 6 bases and J lost 1, with 9 bases in between. The CDR3 spans 13 residues. Here the CDR3 reads CASSPTGNTEAFF. The CDR3 DNA reads TGTGCCAGCAGCCCGACAGGGAACACTGAAGCTTTCTTT.

The V call is TRBV12-5, the J call TRBJ2-7; weak D call: TRBD1 (6 bases). This CDR3 comprises 18 residues. V dropped 0 bases and J dropped 4 bases, with 22 bases sitting between them. Germline V gives CDR1 LGHNT, CDR2 FRNRAP. CDR3 DNA: TGTGCTAGTGGTTTGGTACGAAACAGGGAGAAAGGAGGATACGAGCAGTACTTC. Its protein product is CASGLVRNREKGGYEQYF. Complete variable domain (other parts from reference TRBV12-5 and TRBJ2-7): DARVTQTPRHKVTEMGQEVTMRCQPILGHNTVFWYRQTMMQGLELLAYFRNRAPLDDSGMPKDRFSAEMPDATLATLKIQPSEPRDSAVYFCASGLVRNREKGGYEQYFGPGTRLTVT.

The chain recombines TRBV28 with TRBJ2-2, with D unresolved. Germline V gene lookup returns CDR1 MDHEN and CDR2 SYDVKM. This CDR3 region has 13 residues. V was clipped by 3 bases and J by 3 bases, with 5 bases between them. In DNA, the CDR3 is TGTGCCAGCAGTTTGAGTTACACCGGGGAGCTGTTTTTT. Translated: CASSLSYTGELFF. Supplemented by reference TRBV28 and TRBJ2-2, the full variable domain reads DVKVTQSSRYLVKRTGEKVFLECVQDMDHENMFWYRQDPGLGLRLIYFSYDVKMKEKGDIPEGYSVSREKKERFSLILESASTNQTSMYLCASSLSYTGELFFGEGSRLTVL.

As to this clone: At one boundary the junction diverges from the germline segment, which might be a read error. The rearrangement uses TRBV5-8 and TRBJ2-7, with 7 bases identical to TRBD1. Germline V lookup: CDR1 SGHTS, CDR2 YDEGEE. This CDR3 is built from 15 residues. The CDR3 DNA follows: TGCGCCAGCAGCCAAGGTCAGGGGGAGTCCTACGAGCAGTACTTC. Translating gives CASSQGQGESYEQYF.

The chain recombines TRBV28 with TRBJ1-4, with TRBD1 as a possible D gene (5 bases). Trimming shortened V by 5 bases and J by 8 bases, and 15 bases separated the two germline ends. This CDR3 has 14 amino acids. Germline CDR1 MDHEN, CDR2 SYDVKM. CDR3 coding DNA: TGTGCCAGCAGTCCTCCAAGGGGCCAAGAAAAACTGTTTTTT. Translating it yields CASSPPRGQEKLFF.

The V call is TRBV28, the J call TRBJ2-7; D may be TRBD1 (6 bases). This CDR3 is built from 13 residues. V lost 6 bases to trimming and J lost 6 bases, with 15 bases between them. Per germline, CDR1 MDHEN and CDR2 SYDVKM. The CDR3 nucleotides read TGTGCCAGCAGAACGCGCACAGGGTCCGAGCAGTACTTC. This encodes CASRTRTGSEQYF.

The sample holds a few counts of this clone. The rearrangement uses TRBV6-1 and TRBJ2-1; 8 bases match TRBD2. J was trimmed by 2 bases and V by 6 bases; bases with no gene match: 6. This CDR3 comprises 15 residues. Germline-derived CDR1 and CDR2 are MNHNS and SASEGT. CDR3 amino acids: CASRLGTSAYNEQFF. Written as DNA, the CDR3 is TGTGCCAGCAGACTCGGGACTAGTGCCTACAATGAGCAGTTCTTC.

This chain connects TRBV6-5 to TRBJ2-7, with TRBD1 matching over 9 bases. V gave up 7 bases and J gave up 2 bases; unmatched junction bases: 6. The germline CDR1 and CDR2 sequences are MNHEY and SVGAGI. The CDR3 has 14 residues. CDR3 in DNA: TGTGCCAGCAACAACAGGGGGCGAGCCTACGAGCAGTACTTC. This sequence encodes CASNNRGRAYEQYF.

The rearrangement uses TRBV18 and TRBJ1-5; D gene ambiguous. V lost 4 bases, J lost 2 bases, and 12 bases lay in between. Per germline, CDR1 KGHSH and CDR2 LQKENI. This CDR3 has 15 amino acids. The CDR3 bases are TGTGCCAGCTCACGAGTACCCGAGGGCAATCAGCCCCAGCATTTT. Residues: CASSRVPEGNQPQHF.

This clone was detected once. The rearrangement joins TRBV7-8 to TRBJ2-5; TRBD2 matches 8 bases. The CDR3 consists of 17 residues. Per the germline V gene, CDR1 is SGHVS and CDR2 is FQNEAQ. V shed 5 bases and J 5 bases; nucleotides not matched to a gene: 16. The DNA of the CDR3 is TGTGCCAGCAGCCCACTGGGAGAGCGGGAGCTAGGGGAGACCCAGTACTTC. Encoded protein: CASSPLGERELGETQYF. Full variable domain (rest looked up from reference TRBV7-8 and TRBJ2-5): GAGVSQSPRYKVAKRGQDVALRCDPISGHVSLFWYQQALGQGPEFLTYFQNEAQLDKSGLPSDRFFAERPEGSVSTLKIQRTQQEDSAVYLCASSPLGERELGETQYFGPGTRLLVL.

This sequence joins TRBV27 and TRBJ2-7; D perhaps matches TRBD1 (5 bases). This CDR3 comprises 11 residues. The germline V and J ends were trimmed by 10 bases and 3 bases, with 10 bases remaining between them. The germline V gene has CDR1 MNHEY and CDR2 SMNVEV (reference sequence). Here the CDR3 reads CATATVYEQYF. For the CDR3, the DNA is TGTGCCACCGCGACAGTCTACGAGCAGTACTTC.

The chain employs TRBV5-1 and TRBJ2-1, with 9 bases aligning to TRBD2. This CDR3 has 14 residues. With V trimmed by 7 bases and J by 8 bases, 10 bases remained unmatched. Germline V gene lookup returns CDR1 SGHRS and CDR2 YFSETQ. The CDR3 nucleotides are TGCGCCAGCTCGGGGGATAGCGGGAGTTATGAGCAGTTCTTC. It codes for CASSGDSGSYEQFF.

CDR3 residues: CASSQIQPKGARSYEQYF. In DNA form, the CDR3 reads TGCGCCAGCAGCCAGATCCAGCCAAAGGGGGCTCGCTCCTACGAGCAGTACTTC. The chain carries TRBV4-1 and TRBJ2-7; 7 bases match TRBD1. The length of the CDR3 is 18 residues. The V gene end was trimmed by 3 bases and the J gene end by 0 bases; junction bases not matched to a gene: 14. CDR1 is MGHRA and CDR2 is YSYEKL in the germline V gene.

Only a few counts were recorded for this clone. The chain uses TRBV2 and TRBJ2-1, with 7 bases that match TRBD2. CDR1 is SNHLY, CDR2 FYNNEI, per germline. This CDR3 has 15 amino acids. V dropped 8 bases and J dropped 3; count of bases not matched to a gene: 10. The CDR3 region is CASSEWASGYNEQFF. CDR3 DNA: TGTGCCAGCTCAGAATGGGCTAGCGGCTACAATGAGCAGTTCTTC.

The rearrangement uses TRBV6-1 and TRBJ2-5, with no clear D. Germline assignment: CDR1 MNHNS and CDR2 SASEGT. Deletions cut 3 bases from V and 3 bases from J, with 11 bases between. The CDR3 has 14 amino acids. CDR3 in amino acids: CASSDSGFKETQYF. CDR3 nucleotide sequence: TGTGCCAGCAGTGATTCCGGGTTTAAAGAGACCCAGTACTTC.

The genes are TRBV27 and TRBJ2-2, with TRBD2 identical over 11 bases. J was trimmed by 6 bases and V by 4 bases; bases with no gene match: 1. Germline CDR1 is MNHEY and CDR2 is SMNVEV (reference sequence). The CDR3 has 14 amino acids. The CDR3 region has the DNA TGTGCCAGCAGTTGGACTAGCGGGCCCGGGGAGCTGTTTTTT. It is translated as CASSWTSGPGELFF.

V gene TRBV7-2 combines with J gene TRBJ2-7; 9 bases map to TRBD1. Per the germline V gene, CDR1 is SGHTA and CDR2 is FQGNSA. This CDR3 comprises 14 residues. With 6 bases clipped from V and 2 bases from J, the junction kept 5 bases outside the gene matches. The CDR3 reads CASRKQGATYEQYF. CDR3 bases: TGTGCCAGCAGAAAACAGGGGGCCACCTACGAGCAGTACTTC. The entire variable domain, with the rest obtained from reference TRBV7-2 and TRBJ2-7, is as follows: GAGVSQSPSNKVTEKGKDVELRCDPISGHTALYWYRQSLGQGLEFLIYFQGNSAPDKSGLPSDRFSAERTGGSVSTLTIQRTQQEDSAVYLCASRKQGATYEQYFGPGTRLTVT.

The rearrangement links TRBV2 to TRBJ2-5; D is ambiguous. The V end lost 0 bases, the J end lost 8 bases, and 10 bases lay between the germline ends. This CDR3 has 13 residues. Per germline, CDR1 SNHLY and CDR2 FYNNEI. The CDR3 reads CASSEAGEFTQYF. The CDR3 nucleotides read TGTGCCAGCAGTGAAGCGGGCGAATTTACCCAGTACTTC.

This chain uses TRBV27 with TRBJ1-6; perhaps TRBD1 as D (6 bases). V shed 0 bases and J shed 0 bases, with 12 bases lying between them. CDR1 is MNHEY and CDR2 is SMNVEV in the germline V gene (reference sequence). This CDR3 has 18 residues. CDR3: CASSLSFQGSSYNSPLHF. CDR3 sequence (DNA): TGTGCCAGCAGTTTATCTTTCCAGGGGAGCTCCTATAATTCACCCCTCCACTTT.

This chain links TRBV9 with TRBJ2-7, with D perhaps matching TRBD2 (5 bases). Germline CDR1 reads SGDLS; CDR2 reads YYNGEE. CDR3 length: 14 amino acids. The V and J ends lost 0 bases and 6 bases respectively, with 13 bases between them. CDR3 in amino acids: CASSVVGRGGEQYF. CDR3 nucleotide sequence: TGTGCCAGCAGCGTAGTAGGAAGAGGAGGCGAGCAGTACTTC.

The chain links TRBV5-4 to TRBJ2-1, with 10 bases aligning to TRBD2. The CDR3 spans 17 residues. CDR1 SGHNT and CDR2 YYREEE come from the germline V gene (reference sequence). CDR3 sequence: CACRVGGLAFRYNEQFF. CDR3 coding DNA: TGTGCTTGTAGGGTGGGGGGACTAGCGTTCCGATACAATGAGCAGTTCTTC.

V is TRBV7-2 and J is TRBJ2-1; 8 bases line up with TRBD2. J gave up 10 bases and V 5 bases, and 10 bases lay outside the gene matches. The CDR3 spans 14 residues. Germline CDR1 and CDR2: SGHTA and FQGNSA. The CDR3 loop reads CASSPRAGRDEQFF. Here the CDR3 DNA reads TGTGCCAGCAGCCCTAGAGCCGGGAGGGACGAGCAGTTCTTC.